One and the same sample provided the 15 T cell receptor beta chains below, sequenced in a study of T-cell reconstitution after alpha-beta-depleted transplantation in children. Preparation of the TCRbeta library involved a method that used unique molecular identifiers. Each CDR3 protein gets one entry after TCRdb re-called the PCR reads with MiXCR. The sample has hundreds of thousands of distinct CDR3 sequences; 15% to 20% are singletons. Here the sequenced sample was PBMCs from the stem cell graft donor, taken from the stem cell graft. All receptors come from a human donor who donated a stem cell graft to a child with acute myeloid leukemia.

This chain joins TRBV12-3 or TRBV12-4 and TRBJ2-5, with D maybe TRBD2 (5 bases). The V and J ends lost 7 bases and 5 bases respectively, with 17 bases between them. The length of the CDR3 is 14 residues. The CDR3, as DNA: TGTGCCAGCACCTCAGGTGACGAGCGGGAGACCCAGTACTTC. It encodes CASTSGDERETQYF.

At least ten counts were recorded for this clonotype. The genes are TRBV10-3 and TRBJ2-1; possible D gene TRBD1, 6 bases. CDR3 size: 14 residues. V was pared by 3 bases and J by 4 bases, with 10 bases between. The germline V gene has CDR1 ENHRY and CDR2 SYGVKD. This CDR3 reads CAISDSGAYNEQFF. The CDR3 DNA sequence: TGTGCCATCAGTGACTCAGGGGCGTACAATGAGCAGTTCTTC.

The table lists this clonotype with many counts. The rearrangement links TRBV20-1 to TRBJ2-7; tentatively, D is TRBD1 (5 bases). This CDR3 comprises 16 residues. With 0 bases removed from V and 0 bases from J, the gap between germline ends came to 15 bases. CDR1 DFQATT and CDR2 SNEGSKA come from the germline V gene (reference sequence). CDR3 nucleotide sequence: TGCAGTGCTAGAGATCTACAGGCGTATATCTCCTACGAGCAGTACTTC. Its translation is CSARDLQAYISYEQYF.

Ten or more counts support this clonotype. The CDR3 region is CASSNIWSTDTQYF. Written as DNA, the CDR3 is TGTGCCAGCAGTAACATTTGGTCAACAGATACGCAGTATTTT. The chain couples TRBV6-5 to TRBJ2-3; D ambiguous. The CDR3 contains 14 residues. Germline lookup yields CDR1 MNHEY and CDR2 SVGAGI. The ends were cut back, 5 bases at V and 3 bases at J, with 12 bases in the middle.

This clonotype was counted a few times. The V and J genes are TRBV10-3 and TRBJ1-1, with D uncertain. V lost 6 bases and J lost 4, with 15 bases in between. The CDR3 totals 14 residues. Germline V gene lookup returns CDR1 ENHRY and CDR2 SYGVKD. Here the CDR3 reads CAIRGSVSATEAFF. The CDR3 nucleotides read TGTGCCATCAGGGGTTCGGTAAGTGCCACTGAAGCTTTCTTT.

This clonotype was observed a handful of times. This chain joins TRBV5-1 and TRBJ2-1; 8 bases are a match to TRBD2. Germline-derived CDR1 and CDR2 are SGHRS and YFSETQ. The CDR3 totals 15 residues. Germline trimming cut 4 bases from V and 8 bases from J; bases unmatched to any gene: 11. For the CDR3, the DNA is TGCGCCAGCAGCCTATCCGGGACTAGAGGCGATGAGCAGTTCTTC. It yields the protein CASSLSGTRGDEQFF.

This clonotype has a count of ten or more. The chain couples TRBV29-1 to TRBJ2-2; 9 nucleotides align to TRBD1. After removal of 4 bases from V and 6 bases from J, the junction contained 9 bases not matched to a gene. CDR3 size: 15 residues. The germline gives CDR1 SQVTM, CDR2 ANQGSEA. CDR3 sequence: CSVGLRQGVPGELFF. The CDR3 DNA follows: TGCAGCGTTGGGCTGAGACAGGGGGTGCCCGGGGAGCTGTTTTTT.

Comments on this clonotype: A much larger clone differs from this one at a single base, so this may be a read error. CDR3 in amino acids: CASSPPTGTGNQPRHF. CDR3 nucleotide sequence: TGTGCCAGCAGCCCACCGACCGGGACAGGGAATCAGCCCCGGCATTTT. J is TRBJ1-5 and V is TRBV7-8; 9 bases agree with TRBD1. Germline CDR1 is SGHVS and CDR2 is FQNEAQ. This CDR3 is built from 16 residues.

This clonotype occurred many times. The V call is TRBV4-2, the J call TRBJ1-3; D not resolved. The V end was cut by 0 bases, the J end by 0 bases, with 6 bases between. The CDR3 extends over 15 amino acids. Germline-derived CDR1 and CDR2 are LGHNA and YNFKEQ. This CDR3 is CASSQEAVSGNTIYF. CDR3 in DNA: TGTGCCAGCAGCCAAGAGGCGGTCTCTGGAAACACCATATATTTT.

This clonotype has only one observation. The chain is built from TRBV7-2 and TRBJ1-4; no reliable D call. The length of the CDR3 is 15 residues. Per the germline V gene, CDR1 is SGHTA and CDR2 is FQGNSA. The germline V and J ends were trimmed by 1 base and 8 bases, with 14 bases remaining between them. The DNA of the CDR3 is TGTGCCAGCAGCTTAGACGCCAGGCCCTGGGAAAAACTGTTTTTT. This sequence encodes CASSLDARPWEKLFF.

This clonotype was detected ten times or more. The J gene is TRBJ2-2, the V gene TRBV6-5, with 9 nucleotides matching TRBD1. V trimming: 0 bases; J trimming: 6 bases; junction bases outside the gene matches: 5. CDR1 and CDR2 (germline): MNHEY, SVGAGI. This CDR3 spans 16 amino acids. CDR3 in amino acids: CASSYSGDRVSGELFF. The CDR3 nucleotides read TGTGCCAGCAGTTACTCGGGGGACAGGGTGTCCGGGGAGCTGTTTTTT.

This clonotype showed up many times. This rearrangement joins TRBV12-3 or TRBV12-4 to TRBJ2-2; D remains ambiguous. V was trimmed by 7 bases and J by 0 bases, leaving 12 bases between them. The CDR3 has 15 residues. The CDR3 nucleotides read TGTGCCAGCACCCTGACTCTATCGAACACCGGGGAGCTGTTTTTT. Protein product: CASTLTLSNTGELFF.

A note on this clonotype: A read error may explain this, as a much larger clone is one base away. This chain links TRBV29-1 with TRBJ2-1, with TRBD1 as a possible D gene (5 bases). CDR3 length equals 15 residues. V was shortened by 1 base and J by 3 bases, with 13 bases between the two germline ends. The germline V gene has CDR1 SQVTM and CDR2 ANQGSEA. This chain's CDR3 is CSVEGAGLIYNEQFF. The CDR3 DNA reads as TGCAGCGTTGAAGGTGCAGGGTTAATCTACAATGAGCAGTTCTTC.

This clonotype appeared a few times. The genes are TRBV7-9 and TRBJ2-1; TRBD1 is a possible D gene (6 bases). CDR1 is SEHNR, CDR2 FQNEAQ, per germline (reference sequence). This CDR3 is built from 13 residues. V gave up 2 bases and J gave up 10 bases, with 12 bases separating them. The DNA for the CDR3 is TGTGCCAGCAGCTTACCAGACAGGAACGAGCAGTTCTTC. Translation: CASSLPDRNEQFF.

The sample holds many counts of this clonotype. This sequence joins TRBV9 and TRBJ2-7; 8 nucleotides align to TRBD1. This CDR3 contains 14 residues. In germline, CDR1 is SGDLS, CDR2 YYNGEE. Germline trimming cut 3 bases from V and 0 bases from J; bases unmatched to any gene: 2. The CDR3 loop is CASSATGDSYEQYF. As DNA, the CDR3 is TGTGCCAGCAGCGCGACAGGGGACTCCTACGAGCAGTACTTC.